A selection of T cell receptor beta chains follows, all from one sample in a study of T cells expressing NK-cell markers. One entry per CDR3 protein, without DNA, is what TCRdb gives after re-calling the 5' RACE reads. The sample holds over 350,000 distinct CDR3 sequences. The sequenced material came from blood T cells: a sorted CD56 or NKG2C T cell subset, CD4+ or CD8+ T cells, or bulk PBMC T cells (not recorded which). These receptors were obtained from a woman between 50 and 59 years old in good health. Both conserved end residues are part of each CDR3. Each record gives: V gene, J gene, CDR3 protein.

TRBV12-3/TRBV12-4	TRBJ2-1	CASSSALAVLGNEQFF
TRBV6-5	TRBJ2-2	CASSYFPGTSGGGTGELFF
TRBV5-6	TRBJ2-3	CASSLISGRADTQYF
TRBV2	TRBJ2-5	CASTRDRGGETQYF
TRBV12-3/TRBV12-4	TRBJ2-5	CASSLSGSGETQYF
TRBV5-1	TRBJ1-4	CASSLALGANEKLFF
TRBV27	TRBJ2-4	CASSPAVAKNIQYF
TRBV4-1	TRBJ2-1	CASSQDETGLYNEQFF
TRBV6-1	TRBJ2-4	CASSNTGLAPSNF
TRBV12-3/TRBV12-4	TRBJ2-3	CASTTSARIWGTDTQYF
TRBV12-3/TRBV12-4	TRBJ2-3	CASSLGAGELDTQYF
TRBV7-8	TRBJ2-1	CASSPTTGGKFF
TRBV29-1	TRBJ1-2	CSVGDQGRLGGYTF
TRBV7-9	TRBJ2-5	CASSPSAGTQYF
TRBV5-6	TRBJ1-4	CASSLGTPTGGEKLFF
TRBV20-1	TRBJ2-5	CSARKLLPLKTQYF
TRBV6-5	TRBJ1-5	CASTPGRGNQPQHF
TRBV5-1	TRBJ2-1	CASSPGVTSGRSDEQFF
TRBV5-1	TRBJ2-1	CASQRVGEYNEQFF
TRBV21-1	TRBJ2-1	CANDRGIVSSYNEQFF
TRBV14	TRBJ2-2	CASSHSGRASNTGELFF
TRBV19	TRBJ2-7	CASSMGLGTYEQYF
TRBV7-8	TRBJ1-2	CASSLDSSNYGYTF
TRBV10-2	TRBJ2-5	CASSVDGSSDGETQYF
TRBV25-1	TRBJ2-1	CASSESRGFQGEQFF
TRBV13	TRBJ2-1	CASSLGGTNEQFF
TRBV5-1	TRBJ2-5	CASSAGLLETQYF
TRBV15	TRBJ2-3	CARRGGTDTQYF
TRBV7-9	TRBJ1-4	CASSLSRRDEKLFF
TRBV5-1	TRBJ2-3	CASSFIDSDTQYF
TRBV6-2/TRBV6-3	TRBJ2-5	CASRASAETQYF
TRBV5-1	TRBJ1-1	CASSQGDRTNTEAFF
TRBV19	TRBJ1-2	CASSIRWTTPGNYGYTF
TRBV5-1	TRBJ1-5	CASSPSGNRQPQHF
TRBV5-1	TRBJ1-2	CASSPGDGYTF
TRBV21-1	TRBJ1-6	CASSKEGRGHHSPLHF
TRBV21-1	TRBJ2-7	CASSHRDRGEQYF
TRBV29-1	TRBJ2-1	CSVEDLKAGLDYNEQFF
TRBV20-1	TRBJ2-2	CSARPSGGRTGELFF
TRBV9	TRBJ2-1	CASSVEIAGDSYNEQFF
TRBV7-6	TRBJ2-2	CASSRKPGHNTGELFF
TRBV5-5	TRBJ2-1	CASTPLGDLSSYNEQFF
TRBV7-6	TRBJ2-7	CASSLGVGGAFYEQYF
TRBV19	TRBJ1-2	CASLRQGANYGYTF
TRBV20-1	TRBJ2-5	CSARDPSRPRETQYF
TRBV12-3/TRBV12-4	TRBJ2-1	CASSPQGAHNEQFF
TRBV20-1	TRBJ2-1	CSAREVHNEQFF
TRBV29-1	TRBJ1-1	CSVLRGQGVAFF
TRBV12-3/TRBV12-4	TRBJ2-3	CASSFLGLGTDTQYF
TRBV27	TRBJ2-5	CASSLQRGGTQYF
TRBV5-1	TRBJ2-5	CASSLDVITMETQYF
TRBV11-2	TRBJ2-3	CASSLIRADTQYF
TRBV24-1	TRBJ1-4	CATSDSPLGGTNEKLFF
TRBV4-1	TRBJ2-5	CASSQGQVAGYEETQYF
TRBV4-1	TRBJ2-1	CASSQDSVVSEQFF
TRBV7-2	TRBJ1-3	CASSLRRAGPLSGNTIYF
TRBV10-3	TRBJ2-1	CAISELGMREPANEQFF
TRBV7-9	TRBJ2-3	CASRQIRGFTDTQYF
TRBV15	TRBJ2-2	CATSRFPPGQGNTGELFF
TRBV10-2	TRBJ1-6	CASSAPGEPLHF